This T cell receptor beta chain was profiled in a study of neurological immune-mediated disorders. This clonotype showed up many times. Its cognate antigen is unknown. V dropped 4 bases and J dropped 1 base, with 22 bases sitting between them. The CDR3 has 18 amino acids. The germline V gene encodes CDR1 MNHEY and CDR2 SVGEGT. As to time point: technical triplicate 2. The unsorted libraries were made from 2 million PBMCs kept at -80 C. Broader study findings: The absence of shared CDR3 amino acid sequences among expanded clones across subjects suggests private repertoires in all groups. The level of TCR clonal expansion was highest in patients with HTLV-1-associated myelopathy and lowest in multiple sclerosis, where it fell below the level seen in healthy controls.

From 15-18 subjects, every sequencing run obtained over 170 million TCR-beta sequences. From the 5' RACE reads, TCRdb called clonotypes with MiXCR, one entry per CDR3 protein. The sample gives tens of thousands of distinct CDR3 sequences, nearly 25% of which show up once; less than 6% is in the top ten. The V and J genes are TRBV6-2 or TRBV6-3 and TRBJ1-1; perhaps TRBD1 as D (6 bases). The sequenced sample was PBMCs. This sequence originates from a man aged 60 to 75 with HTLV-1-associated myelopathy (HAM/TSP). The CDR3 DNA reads TGTGCCAGCAGTTTCCCCAATACAGGGTGGCGTGGGAACACTGAAGCTTTCTTT. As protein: CASSFPNTGWRGNTEAFF.